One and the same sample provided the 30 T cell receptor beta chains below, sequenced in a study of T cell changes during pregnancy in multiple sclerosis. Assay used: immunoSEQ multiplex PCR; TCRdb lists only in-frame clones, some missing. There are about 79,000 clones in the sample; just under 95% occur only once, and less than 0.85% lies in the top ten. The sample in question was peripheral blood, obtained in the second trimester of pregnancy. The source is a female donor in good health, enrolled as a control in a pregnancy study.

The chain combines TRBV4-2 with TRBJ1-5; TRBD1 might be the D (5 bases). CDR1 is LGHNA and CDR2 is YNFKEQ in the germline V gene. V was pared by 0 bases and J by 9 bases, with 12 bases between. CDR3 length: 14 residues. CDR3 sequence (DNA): TGTGCCAGCAGCCAAGAGACAGCTCCCTCGCCCCAGCATTTT. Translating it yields CASSQETAPSPQHF.

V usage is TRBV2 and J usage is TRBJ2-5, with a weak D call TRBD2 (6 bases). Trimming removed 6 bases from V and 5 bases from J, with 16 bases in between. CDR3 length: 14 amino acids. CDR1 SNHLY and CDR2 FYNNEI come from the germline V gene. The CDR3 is CASSAPRGRETQYF. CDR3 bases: TGTGCCAGCAGCGCTCCCCGGGGGAGGGAGACCCAGTACTTC. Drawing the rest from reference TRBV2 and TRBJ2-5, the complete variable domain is EPEVTQTPSHQVTQMGQEVILRCVPISNHLYFYWYRQILGQKVEFLVSFYNNEISEKSEIFDDQFSVERPDGSNFTLKIRSTKLEDSAMYFCASSAPRGRETQYFGPGTRLLVL.

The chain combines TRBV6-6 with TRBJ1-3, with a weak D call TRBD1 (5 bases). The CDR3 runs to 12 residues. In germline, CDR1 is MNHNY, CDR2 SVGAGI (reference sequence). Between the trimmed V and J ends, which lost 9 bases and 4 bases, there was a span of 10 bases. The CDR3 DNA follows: TGTGCCAGTGCGTCAGGGGGAAACACCATATATTTT. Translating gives CASASGGNTIYF.

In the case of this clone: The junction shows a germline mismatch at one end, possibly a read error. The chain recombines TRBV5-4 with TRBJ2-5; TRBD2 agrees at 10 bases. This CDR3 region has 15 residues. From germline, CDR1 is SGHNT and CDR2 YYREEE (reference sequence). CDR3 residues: CASSQERGGQETQYF. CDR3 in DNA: TGCGCCAGCAGCCAAGAGCGGGGGGGCCAAGAGACCCAGTACTTC.

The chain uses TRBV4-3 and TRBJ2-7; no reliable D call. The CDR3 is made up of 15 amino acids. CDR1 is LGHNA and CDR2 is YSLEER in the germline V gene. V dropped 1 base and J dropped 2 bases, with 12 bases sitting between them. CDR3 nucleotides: TGCGCCAGCAGCCAAGTCGATGCGGTCCCCTACGAGCAGTACTTC. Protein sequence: CASSQVDAVPYEQYF.

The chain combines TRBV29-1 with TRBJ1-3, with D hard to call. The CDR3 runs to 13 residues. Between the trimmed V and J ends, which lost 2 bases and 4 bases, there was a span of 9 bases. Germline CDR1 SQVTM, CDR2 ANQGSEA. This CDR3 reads CSVEPESGNTIYF. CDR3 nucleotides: TGCAGCGTTGAACCGGAGTCCGGAAACACCATATATTTT.

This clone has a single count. The CDR3 sequence: CASSYEYLTGKYEQYF. CDR3 DNA: TGTGCCAGCAGTTACGAGTACCTGACAGGGAAGTACGAGCAGTACTTC. The V and J genes are TRBV6-6 and TRBJ2-7, with 7 positions matching TRBD1. After removal of 2 bases from V and 4 bases from J, the junction contained 11 bases not matched to a gene. The V gene's germline CDR1 is MNHNY and CDR2 SVGAGI (reference sequence). The CDR3 has 16 residues.

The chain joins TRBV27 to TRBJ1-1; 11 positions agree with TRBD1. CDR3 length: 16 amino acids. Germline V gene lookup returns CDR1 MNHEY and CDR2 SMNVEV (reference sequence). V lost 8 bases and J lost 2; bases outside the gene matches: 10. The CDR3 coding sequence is TGTGCCAGCTCGATAGGACAGGGGGCTTCAAACACTGAAGCTTTCTTT. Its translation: CASSIGQGASNTEAFF.

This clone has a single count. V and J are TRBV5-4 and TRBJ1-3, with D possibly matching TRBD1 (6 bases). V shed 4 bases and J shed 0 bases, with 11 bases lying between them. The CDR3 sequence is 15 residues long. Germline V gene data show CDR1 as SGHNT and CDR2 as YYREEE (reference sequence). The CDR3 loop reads CASSPGGTSGNTIYF. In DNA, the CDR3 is TGTGCCAGCAGCCCTGGGGGCACCTCTGGAAACACCATATATTTT.

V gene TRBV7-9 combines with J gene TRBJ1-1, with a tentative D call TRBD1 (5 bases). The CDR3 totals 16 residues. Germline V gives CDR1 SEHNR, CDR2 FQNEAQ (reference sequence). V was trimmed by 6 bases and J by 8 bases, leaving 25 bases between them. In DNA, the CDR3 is TGTGCCAGCAGTTCTCAGGGAGGGGCGGGTGTATCGGAAGCTTTCTTT. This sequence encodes CASSSQGGAGVSEAFF.

DNA of the CDR3: TGTGCCAGTACCCGAAGGGGGCAGAATAGCAATCAGCCCCAGCATTTT. Protein product: CASTRRGQNSNQPQHF. The chain has TRBV19 and TRBJ1-5; 7 bases agree with TRBD1. This CDR3 is 16 amino acids long. Germline V gives CDR1 LNHDA, CDR2 SQIVND (reference sequence). Germline trimming cut 7 bases from V and 0 bases from J; bases unmatched to any gene: 9.

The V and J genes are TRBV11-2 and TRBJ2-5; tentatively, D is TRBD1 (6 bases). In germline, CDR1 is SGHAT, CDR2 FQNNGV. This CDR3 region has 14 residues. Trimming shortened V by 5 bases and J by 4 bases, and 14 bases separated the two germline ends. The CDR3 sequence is CASSPPTGRETQYF. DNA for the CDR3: TGTGCCAGCAGCCCGCCGACAGGTCGAGAGACCCAGTACTTC.

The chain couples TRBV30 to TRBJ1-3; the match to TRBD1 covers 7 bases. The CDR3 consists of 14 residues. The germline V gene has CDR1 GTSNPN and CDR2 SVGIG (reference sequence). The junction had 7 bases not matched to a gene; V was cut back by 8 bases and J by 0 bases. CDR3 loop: CAGSDRLSGNTIYF. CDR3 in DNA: TGTGCCGGCTCGGACAGGCTCTCTGGAAACACCATATATTTT.

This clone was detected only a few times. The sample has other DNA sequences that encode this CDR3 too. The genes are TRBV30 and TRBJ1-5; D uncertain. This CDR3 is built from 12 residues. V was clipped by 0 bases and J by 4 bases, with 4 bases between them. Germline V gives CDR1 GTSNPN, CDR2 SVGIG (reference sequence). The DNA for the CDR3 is TGTGCCTGGAGTGTACTGAATCAGCCCCAGCATTTT. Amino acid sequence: CAWSVLNQPQHF.

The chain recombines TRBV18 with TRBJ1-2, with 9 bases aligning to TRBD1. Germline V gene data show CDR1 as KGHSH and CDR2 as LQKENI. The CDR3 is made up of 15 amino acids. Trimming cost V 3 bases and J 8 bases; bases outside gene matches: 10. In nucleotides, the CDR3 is TGTGCCAGCTCACCTCCGGGACAGGGACGTCGGGGCTACACCTTC. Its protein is CASSPPGQGRRGYTF.

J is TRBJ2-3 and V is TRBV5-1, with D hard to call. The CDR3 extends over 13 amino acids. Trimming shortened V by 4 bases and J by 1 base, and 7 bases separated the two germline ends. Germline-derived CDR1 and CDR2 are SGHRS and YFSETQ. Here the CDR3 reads CASSPQGTDTQYF. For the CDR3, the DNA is TGCGCCAGCAGCCCGCAGGGCACAGATACGCAGTATTTT. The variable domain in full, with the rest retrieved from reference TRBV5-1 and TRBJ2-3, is KAGVTQTPRYLIKTRGQQVTLSCSPISGHRSVSWYQQTPGQGLQFLFEYFSETQRNKGNFPGRFSGRQFSNSRSEMNVSTLELGDSALYLCASSPQGTDTQYFGPGTRLTVL.

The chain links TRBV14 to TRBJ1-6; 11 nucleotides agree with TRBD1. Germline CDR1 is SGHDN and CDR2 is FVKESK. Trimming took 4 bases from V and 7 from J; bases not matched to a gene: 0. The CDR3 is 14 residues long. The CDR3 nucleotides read TGTGCCAGCAGCCGGGACAGGGGGAATTCACCCCTCCACTTT. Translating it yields CASSRDRGNSPLHF.

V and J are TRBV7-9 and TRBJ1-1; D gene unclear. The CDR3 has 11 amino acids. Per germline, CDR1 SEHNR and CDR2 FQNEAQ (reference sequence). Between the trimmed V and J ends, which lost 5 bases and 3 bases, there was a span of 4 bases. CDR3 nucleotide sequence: TGTGCCAGCAGCCCTGACACTGAAGCTTTCTTT. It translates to CASSPDTEAFF.

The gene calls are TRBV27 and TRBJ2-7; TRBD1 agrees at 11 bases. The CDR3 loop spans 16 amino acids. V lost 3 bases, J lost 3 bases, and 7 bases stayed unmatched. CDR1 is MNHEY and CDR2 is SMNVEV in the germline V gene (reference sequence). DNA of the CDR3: TGTGCCAGCAGTTTGGGGACAGGGGGGGGCCGCTACGAGCAGTACTTC. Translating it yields CASSLGTGGGRYEQYF.

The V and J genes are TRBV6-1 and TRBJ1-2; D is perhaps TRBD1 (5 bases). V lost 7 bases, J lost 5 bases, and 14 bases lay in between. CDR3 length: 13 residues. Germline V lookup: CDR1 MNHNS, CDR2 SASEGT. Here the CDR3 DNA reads TGTGCCAGCACCGAGGGAGGGGCGTATGGCTACACCTTC. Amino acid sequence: CASTEGGAYGYTF.

CDR3 sequence: CASSNRGGNEQFF. For the CDR3, the DNA is TGTGCCAGCAGCAACAGGGGTGGAAATGAGCAGTTCTTC. This chain links TRBV7-9 with TRBJ2-1, with 7 bases aligning to TRBD1. Germline-derived CDR1 and CDR2 are SEHNR and FQNEAQ (reference sequence). V trimming: 5 bases; J trimming: 7 bases; junction bases outside the gene matches: 5. The CDR3 is 13 residues long.

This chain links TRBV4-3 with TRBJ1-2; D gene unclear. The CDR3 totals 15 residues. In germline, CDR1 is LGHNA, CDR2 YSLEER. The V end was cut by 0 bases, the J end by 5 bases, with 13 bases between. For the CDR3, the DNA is TGCGCCAGCAGCCAAGAACTTCGACAACTTTATGGCTACACCTTC. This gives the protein CASSQELRQLYGYTF.

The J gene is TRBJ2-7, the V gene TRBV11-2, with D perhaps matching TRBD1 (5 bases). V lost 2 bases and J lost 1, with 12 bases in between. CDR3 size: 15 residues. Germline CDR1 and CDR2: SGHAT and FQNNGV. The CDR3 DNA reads TGTGCCAGCAGCTTACAGTCGGCAGGGTCCTACGAGCAGTACTTC. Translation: CASSLQSAGSYEQYF.

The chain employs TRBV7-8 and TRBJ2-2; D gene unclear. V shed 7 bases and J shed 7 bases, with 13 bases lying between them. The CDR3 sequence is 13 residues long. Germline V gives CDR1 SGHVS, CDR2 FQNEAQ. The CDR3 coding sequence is TGTGCCAGCATCCCGCGTCCGATCGGGGAGCTGTTTTTT. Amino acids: CASIPRPIGELFF.

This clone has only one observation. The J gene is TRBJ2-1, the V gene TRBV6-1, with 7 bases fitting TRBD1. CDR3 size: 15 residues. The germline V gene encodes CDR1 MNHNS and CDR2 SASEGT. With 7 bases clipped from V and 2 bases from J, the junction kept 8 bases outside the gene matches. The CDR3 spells CASTIGTVAYNEQFF. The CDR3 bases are TGTGCCAGCACGATAGGGACAGTGGCCTACAATGAGCAGTTCTTC.

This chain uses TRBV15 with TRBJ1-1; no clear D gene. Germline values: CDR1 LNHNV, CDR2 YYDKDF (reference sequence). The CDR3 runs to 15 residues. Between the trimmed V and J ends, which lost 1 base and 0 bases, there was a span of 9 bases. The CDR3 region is CATSRGARMNTEAFF. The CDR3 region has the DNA TGTGCCACCAGCAGAGGGGCAAGAATGAACACTGAAGCTTTCTTT.

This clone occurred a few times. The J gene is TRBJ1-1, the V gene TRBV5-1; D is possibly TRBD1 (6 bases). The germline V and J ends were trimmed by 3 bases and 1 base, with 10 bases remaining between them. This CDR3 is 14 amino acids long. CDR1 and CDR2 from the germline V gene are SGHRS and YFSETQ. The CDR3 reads CASSSMTGNTEAFF. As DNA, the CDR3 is TGCGCCAGCAGCTCGATGACAGGGAACACTGAAGCTTTCTTT.

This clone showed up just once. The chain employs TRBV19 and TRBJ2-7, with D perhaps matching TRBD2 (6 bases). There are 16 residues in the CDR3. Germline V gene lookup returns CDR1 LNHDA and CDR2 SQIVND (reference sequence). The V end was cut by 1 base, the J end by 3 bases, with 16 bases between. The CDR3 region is CASSIAEGLGFYEQYF. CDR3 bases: TGTGCCAGTAGTATAGCGGAGGGCTTGGGCTTCTACGAGCAGTACTTC.

Here the CDR3 reads CASSQPPNGRGAFF. CDR3 bases: TGTGCCAGCTCCCAACCCCCAAACGGCAGGGGCGCTTTCTTT. The chain carries TRBV2 and TRBJ1-1; D possibly corresponds to TRBD1 (6 bases). The CDR3 extends over 14 amino acids. Trimming took 8 bases from V and 11 from J, leaving 24 bases between them. CDR1 SNHLY and CDR2 FYNNEI come from the germline V gene.

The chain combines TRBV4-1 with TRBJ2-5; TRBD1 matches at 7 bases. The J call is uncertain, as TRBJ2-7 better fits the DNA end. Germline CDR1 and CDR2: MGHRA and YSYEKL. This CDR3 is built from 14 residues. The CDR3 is CASSPDRVVHEQYF. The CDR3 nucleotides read TGCGCCAGCAGCCCAGACAGGGTTGTCCACGAGCAGTACTTC.